One and the same sample provided the 27 T cell receptor beta chains below, sequenced in a study of T cell responses to AZD1222 COVID-19 vaccine. Only in-frame clones appear in the TCRdb table, and some are missing; sequencing was by immunoSEQ multiplex PCR. The table records 90,000 to 120,000 clones, 70% to 90% of them present only once. The sample was peripheral blood, taken 28 days after the second AZD1222 dose. These receptors were obtained from an adult who received the AZD1222 COVID-19 vaccine.

The gene calls are TRBV15 and TRBJ2-5, with 7 bases lining up with TRBD1. J gave up 2 bases and V 7 bases, and 4 bases lay outside the gene matches. CDR1 is LNHNV, CDR2 YYDKDF, per germline (reference sequence). The CDR3 is 13 residues long. The CDR3: CATKQGRQETQYF. The DNA of the CDR3 is TGTGCCACCAAACAGGGGCGGCAAGAGACCCAGTACTTC.

V is TRBV24-1 and J is TRBJ2-5, with TRBD1 as a possible D gene (8 bases). CDR3 size: 15 residues. Germline V gene sequence: CDR1 KGHDR, CDR2 SFDVKD. The ends were cut back, 3 bases at V and 2 bases at J, with 12 bases in the middle. CDR3 loop: CATSDTQGGQETQYF. CDR3 bases: TGTGCCACCAGTGATACACAGGGGGGGCAAGAGACCCAGTACTTC.

V and J are TRBV7-9 and TRBJ1-1; no firm D call. Between the trimmed V and J ends, which lost 5 bases and 0 bases, there was a span of 16 bases. The V gene's germline CDR1 is SEHNR and CDR2 FQNEAQ (reference sequence). The CDR3 is 16 amino acids. As DNA, the CDR3 is TGTGCCAGCAGCCCCCCAAACGCGGGGTTGAACACTGAAGCTTTCTTT. Translating it yields CASSPPNAGLNTEAFF.

The chain has TRBV27 and TRBJ2-5; possibly TRBD2 for D (6 bases). The CDR3 length is 14 residues. Germline V gives CDR1 MNHEY, CDR2 SMNVEV (reference sequence). Trimming removed 6 bases from V and 2 bases from J, with 13 bases in between. The CDR3: CASRGRGIQETQYF. The CDR3 DNA reads as TGTGCCAGCAGGGGCCGGGGGATTCAAGAGACCCAGTACTTC.

This clone has only a few counts. This chain connects TRBV5-1 to TRBJ1-6; D is possibly TRBD1 (5 bases). V lost 6 bases and J 7 bases, leaving 14 bases between the germline ends. Germline-derived CDR1 and CDR2 are SGHRS and YFSETQ. This CDR3 comprises 14 residues. Here the CDR3 DNA reads TGCGCCAGCACGATAGATGGGGGGAATTCACCCCTCCACTTT. Translation: CASTIDGGNSPLHF.

This rearrangement joins TRBV28 to TRBJ2-6; D may be TRBD2 (5 bases). The V end was cut by 3 bases, the J end by 5 bases, with 14 bases between. The CDR3 contains 16 residues. CDR1 is MDHEN and CDR2 is SYDVKM in the germline V gene. In DNA, the CDR3 is TGTGCCAGCAGTTTGCCTCCCCCCGGGAGGGCCAACGTCCTGACTTTC. It encodes CASSLPPPGRANVLTF.

This chain joins TRBV3-1 (or the pseudogene TRBV3-2) and TRBJ1-1; D unclear. There are 14 residues in the CDR3. Trimming shortened V by 2 bases and J by 1 base, and 8 bases separated the two germline ends. CDR1 LGHDT and CDR2 YNNKEL come from the germline V gene (reference sequence). The CDR3 sequence: CASSQSDPNTEAFF. The CDR3 region has the DNA TGTGCCAGCAGCCAATCTGACCCGAACACTGAAGCTTTCTTT.

The chain combines TRBV6-5 with TRBJ2-7; D gene unclear. V lost 0 bases to trimming and J lost 0 bases, with 6 bases between them. This CDR3 contains 14 residues. The germline gives CDR1 MNHEY, CDR2 SVGAGI. DNA for the CDR3: TGTGCCAGCAGTTACTCTACAGTCTCCTACGAGCAGTACTTC. This gives the protein CASSYSTVSYEQYF.

This clone was counted between two and nine times. J is TRBJ1-5 and V is TRBV19; the match to TRBD1 covers 10 bases. After removal of 6 bases from V and 2 bases from J, the junction contained 10 bases not matched to a gene. This CDR3 spans 17 amino acids. The V gene's germline CDR1 is LNHDA and CDR2 SQIVND (reference sequence). The CDR3 sequence: CASSPRDRGGGNQPQHF. CDR3 bases: TGTGCCAGTAGCCCCCGGGACAGGGGAGGAGGCAATCAGCCCCAGCATTTT.

The V call is TRBV27, the J call TRBJ2-7; D call uncertain. The CDR3 consists of 13 residues. CDR1 and CDR2 (germline): MNHEY, SMNVEV (reference sequence). Deletions cut 0 bases from V and 2 bases from J, with 5 bases between. The CDR3 protein is CASSLSSPYEQYF. CDR3 DNA sequence: TGTGCCAGCAGTTTATCCTCCCCCTACGAGCAGTACTTC.

This chain links TRBV3-1 (or the pseudogene TRBV3-2) with TRBJ2-7; D is perhaps TRBD1 (6 bases). The V end lost 4 bases, the J end lost 5 bases, and 12 bases lay between the germline ends. The CDR3 extends over 13 amino acids. From germline, CDR1 is LGHDT and CDR2 YNNKEL (reference sequence). CDR3 DNA: TGTGCCAGCAGCCCAGACGACAGGCACGAGCAGTACTTC. It specifies CASSPDDRHEQYF.

V gene TRBV9 combines with J gene TRBJ2-2, with 7 bases matching TRBD1. Germline-derived CDR1 and CDR2 are SGDLS and YYNGEE. Trimming took 3 bases from V and 4 from J; bases not matched to a gene: 9. The CDR3 is made up of 16 amino acids. The CDR3 DNA is TGTGCCAGCAGCGGCAGGGACAGCGGCACCACCGGGGAGCTGTTTTTT. It yields the protein CASSGRDSGTTGELFF.

V and J are TRBV11-2 and TRBJ2-5; 7 positions agree with TRBD1. The CDR3 sequence is 13 residues long. Germline V gene sequence: CDR1 SGHAT, CDR2 FQNNGV. Trimming at V came to 2 bases and at J to 6 bases, leaving 3 bases not matched to a gene. The CDR3 spells CASSLQGVQTQYF. The CDR3 region has the DNA TGTGCCAGCAGCTTACAGGGGGTCCAGACCCAGTACTTC.

This clone was counted a few times. V is TRBV18 and J is TRBJ1-4; 7 bases map to TRBD1. The CDR3 is 16 residues long. Losses at the gene ends were 3 bases for V and 8 bases for J; bases not matched to a gene: 12. CDR1 is KGHSH and CDR2 is LQKENI in the germline V gene. CDR3 in DNA: TGTGCCAGCTCACCTACCCCGACAGGGTCAGGGGAAAAACTGTTTTTT. As protein: CASSPTPTGSGEKLFF.

J is TRBJ1-6 and V is TRBV6-2 or TRBV6-3, with 9 positions matching TRBD1. The trim removed 2 bases at V and 9 bases at J, leaving 2 bases unmatched. The CDR3 is 14 amino acids. The germline V gene has CDR1 MNHEY and CDR2 SVGEGT. The CDR3 spells CASSYGTGTSPLHF. For the CDR3, the DNA is TGTGCCAGCAGTTACGGGACAGGGACTTCACCCCTCCACTTT.

This chain joins TRBV5-5 and TRBJ1-1; D is unresolved. Germline values: CDR1 SGHKS, CDR2 YYEKEE (reference sequence). The V end was cut by 4 bases, the J end by 1 base, with 20 bases between. This CDR3 spans 17 amino acids. CDR3 region: CASSLRTPDISNTEAFF. CDR3 nucleotides: TGTGCCAGCAGCCTCAGAACCCCCGACATTTCGAACACTGAAGCTTTCTTT.

V is TRBV11-2 and J is TRBJ2-7; perhaps TRBD1 as D (5 bases). There are 17 residues in the CDR3. Per germline, CDR1 SGHAT and CDR2 FQNNGV. With 7 bases removed from V and 0 bases from J, the gap between germline ends came to 22 bases. CDR3 residues: CASNSLSGRATSYEQYF. CDR3 nucleotides: TGTGCCAGCAACTCACTTTCCGGCAGGGCGACCTCCTACGAGCAGTACTTC.

This clone was seen more than once but under ten times. The V and J genes are TRBV7-9 and TRBJ1-2; D gene ambiguous. V lost 2 bases, J lost 4 bases, and 8 bases lay in between. Germline CDR1 and CDR2: SEHNR and FQNEAQ (reference sequence). The CDR3 spans 13 residues. CDR3 in amino acids: CASSLKGSYGYTF. The CDR3 DNA follows: TGTGCCAGCAGCTTAAAAGGCAGCTATGGCTACACCTTC.

The chain uses TRBV20-1 and TRBJ2-7; D call uncertain. CDR3 length: 11 amino acids. V shed 1 base and J shed 4 bases, with 5 bases lying between them. In germline, CDR1 is DFQATT, CDR2 SNEGSKA (reference sequence). CDR3 DNA: TGCAGTGCTAGAGGTGGTTACGAGCAGTACTTC. Translation gives CSARGGYEQYF.

This clone appeared a few times. The CDR3 region is CASSYGGGANTEAFF. The CDR3, as DNA: TGCGCCAGCAGCTACGGGGGAGGAGCGAACACTGAAGCTTTCTTT. The chain employs TRBV4-1 and TRBJ1-1; TRBD1 is a possible D gene (5 bases). CDR3 length: 15 residues. Per the germline V gene, CDR1 is MGHRA and CDR2 is YSYEKL. V gave up 5 bases and J gave up 1 base, with 14 bases separating them.

V gene TRBV7-6 combines with J gene TRBJ2-7; 7 nucleotides line up with TRBD1. The CDR3 runs to 18 residues. V trimming: 5 bases; J trimming: 0 bases; junction bases outside the gene matches: 16. Germline CDR1 and CDR2: SGHVS and FNYEAQ. The CDR3 bases are TGTGCCAGCAGCGCAGACCCATACAGGGGCATAAGCTCCTACGAGCAGTACTTC. The encoded protein is CASSADPYRGISSYEQYF.

The chain has TRBV28 and TRBJ1-4, with 7 bases aligning to TRBD1. CDR1 and CDR2 from the germline V gene are MDHEN and SYDVKM. CDR3 length equals 15 residues. Trimming took 5 bases from V and 5 from J; bases not matched to a gene: 8. CDR3 in DNA: TGTGCCAGCAGTACCCGACAGGGAGGAAATGAAAAACTGTTTTTT. Translation: CASSTRQGGNEKLFF.

J is TRBJ2-2 and V is TRBV14; 10 nucleotides match TRBD1. The CDR3 consists of 15 residues. V dropped 3 bases and J dropped 5; count of bases not matched to a gene: 3. Germline lookup yields CDR1 SGHDN and CDR2 FVKESK. CDR3 DNA sequence: TGTGCCAGCAGCCAGACAGGGGGCCAAACCGGGGAGCTGTTTTTT. It translates to CASSQTGGQTGELFF.

The rearrangement joins TRBV11-2 to TRBJ1-4, with D uncertain. V was cut by 5 bases and J by 8 bases, with 9 bases left in between. The CDR3 is 12 amino acids. CDR1 SGHAT and CDR2 FQNNGV come from the germline V gene. This chain's CDR3 is CASSPGVEKLFF. CDR3 in DNA: TGTGCCAGCAGCCCCGGGGTGGAAAAACTGTTTTTT.

The genes are TRBV19 and TRBJ1-1; D gene unclear. Germline CDR1 and CDR2: LNHDA and SQIVND (reference sequence). This CDR3 is built from 13 residues. V lost 5 bases and J 1 base, leaving 8 bases between the germline ends. This CDR3 reads CASSGGGNTEAFF. The CDR3 coding sequence is TGTGCCAGTAGTGGTGGCGGGAACACTGAAGCTTTCTTT.

The chain links TRBV4-1 to TRBJ1-2; D is undetermined. Trimming pared 0 bases from V and 4 bases from J, leaving 9 bases between. CDR3 length equals 14 residues. Germline values: CDR1 MGHRA, CDR2 YSYEKL. As DNA, the CDR3 is TGCGCCAGCAGCCAAGATGTAATGGGCTATGGCTACACCTTC. This translates into CASSQDVMGYGYTF.

The chain couples TRBV9 to TRBJ2-3; either TRBD1 or TRBD2 may supply D (5 bases each). V shed 4 bases and J shed 3 bases, with 12 bases lying between them. Germline-derived CDR1 and CDR2 are SGDLS and YYNGEE. The CDR3 is 14 residues long. The CDR3 region is CASSLGTFTDTQYF. In nucleotides, the CDR3 is TGTGCCAGCAGCTTGGGGACCTTTACAGATACGCAGTATTTT.